The rows below give T cell receptor beta chains drawn from one sample of a study of beta chain features in type 1 diabetes. TCRdb's copy holds only in-frame clones and misses some; the assay was immunoSEQ multiplex PCR. The repertoire has 120,000 or so clones, 15% to 20% of them found once; the top ten carry about 2.4%. Sample: central memory CD4+ T cells from blood. These receptors were collected from a man aged 18 to 30 with type 1 diabetes. Each CDR3 is given with its conserved first and last residue. Each record gives: D gene, J gene, clone size, V gene, CDR3 protein, CDR3 DNA. A D gene is named only where the DNA matches it firmly. Size values are once, few and many counts, or a class for expanded clones, and some rows have none.

>.|TRBJ2-1|.|TRBV30
CAWSVRRGSSYNEQFF
TGTGCCTGGAGTGTAAGGCGGGGAAGCTCCTACAATGAGCAGTTCTTC
>.|TRBJ2-7|few|TRBV28
CASSLPQGMAYEQYF
TGTGCCAGCAGCCTACCACAGGGAATGGCCTACGAGCAGTACTTC
>.|TRBJ2-7|.|TRBV7-9
CASSLAPGPRNF
TGTGCCAGCAGCTTAGCGCCGGGCCCCCGGAACTTC
>TRBD1|TRBJ1-2|.|TRBV29-1
CSPADPGTGVSWGGYTF
TGCAGCCCGGCCGATCCTGGGACAGGGGTGTCTTGGGGTGGCTACACCTTC
>TRBD1|TRBJ2-1|.|TRBV18
CASSARDRAHNEQFF
TGTGCCAGCTCAGCCCGGGACAGGGCCCACAATGAGCAGTTCTTC
>.|TRBJ1-1|.|TRBV30
CAWSLGGSQGAFF
TGTGCCTGGAGTCTCGGTGGATCTCAGGGGGCTTTCTTT
>TRBD2|TRBJ2-5|.|TRBV5-6
CASSSMTSQETQYF
TGTGCCAGCAGCTCGATGACTAGCCAGGAGACCCAGTACTTC
>.|TRBJ1-1|.|TRBV7-9
CASSLGRTLFLNTEAFF
TGTGCCAGCAGCCTGGGACGGACCCTTTTTTTGAACACTGAAGCTTTCTTT
>TRBD2|TRBJ2-1|.|TRBV11-2
CASSLLVTSDSYNEQFF
TGTGCCAGCAGCTTATTAGTGACTAGCGACTCCTACAATGAGCAGTTCTTC
>TRBD1|TRBJ2-3|few|TRBV9
CASSGRDRGPDTQYF
TGTGCCAGCAGCGGCCGGGACAGGGGGCCAGATACGCAGTATTTT
>TRBD1|TRBJ2-5|few|TRBV15
CATSRGGTGKQETQYF
TGTGCCACCAGCAGAGGGGGGACAGGAAAGCAAGAGACCCAGTACTTC
>.|TRBJ1-2|few|TRBV19
CASSIVGTVNYGYTF
TGTGCCAGTAGTATTGTTGGCACGGTCAACTATGGCTACACCTTC
>.|TRBJ2-1|few|TRBV20-1
CSAITRYEQFF
TGCAGTGCTATCACTAGGTATGAGCAGTTCTTC
>.|TRBJ1-5|.|TRBV6-5
CASSYGDRGQPQHF
TGTGCCAGCAGTTATGGTGACAGAGGTCAGCCCCAGCATTTT
>TRBD2|TRBJ2-1|.|TRBV9
CASSPRSSGGNEQFF
TGTGCCAGCAGCCCCCGGAGTAGCGGGGGGAATGAGCAGTTCTTC
>TRBD2|TRBJ2-1|.|TRBV7-2
CASSLSSGRGQNEQFF
TGTGCCAGCAGCCTAAGTAGCGGGAGGGGTCAGAATGAGCAGTTCTTC
>.|TRBJ2-5|.|TRBV7-2
CASSFMAVGETQYF
TGTGCCAGCAGCTTCATGGCGGTGGGAGAGACCCAGTACTTC
>.|TRBJ2-7|few|TRBV29-1
CSVEYRDGEQYF
TGCAGCGTTGAGTACAGGGATGGCGAGCAGTACTTC
>.|TRBJ1-1|.|TRBV9
CASSVNGATEAFF
TGTGCCAGCAGCGTAAATGGGGCCACTGAAGCTTTCTTT
>TRBD2|TRBJ2-1|few|TRBV9
CASSVSSGRISSYNEQFF
TGTGCCAGCAGCGTATCTAGCGGGAGGATCAGCTCCTACAATGAGCAGTTCTTC
>.|TRBJ1-1|.|TRBV30
CAWSVLRRGDTEAFF
TGTGCCTGGAGTGTACTAAGAAGGGGCGACACTGAAGCTTTCTTT
>.|TRBJ1-5|many|TRBV29-1
CSVARETNQPQHF
TGCAGCGTTGCGCGGGAGACCAATCAGCCCCAGCATTTT
>TRBD2|TRBJ2-1|few|TRBV5-6
CASSLDGASGGNEQFF
TGTGCCAGCAGCTTGGACGGCGCTAGCGGGGGCAATGAGCAGTTCTTC
>.|TRBJ2-3|.|TRBV4-3
CAHRERSAGRTDTQYF
TGCGCCCACCGGGAGAGGTCCGCCGGACGCACAGATACGCAGTATTTT
>.|TRBJ1-5|.|TRBV29-1
CSVSRAGGQPQHF
TGCAGCGTATCCCGGGCTGGGGGGCAGCCCCAGCATTTT
>.|TRBJ1-1|.|TRBV29-1
CSARLNEAFF
TGCAGCGCTCGGCTAAATGAAGCTTTCTTT
>.|TRBJ1-3|few|TRBV10-3
CAISEYPLTGDTIYF
TGTGCCATCAGTGAATACCCCTTAACGGGGGACACCATATATTTT
>.|TRBJ2-3|once|TRBV18
CASSLDLVLTDTQYF
TGTGCCAGCTCACTGGATCTGGTACTCACAGATACGCAGTATTTT
>TRBD1|TRBJ1-2|few|TRBV29-1
CSVHPGTGFGTGYTF
TGCAGCGTACACCCCGGGACAGGGTTTGGAACGGGCTACACCTTC
>TRBD1|TRBJ2-4|.|TRBV28
CASKEQGYIQYF
TGTGCCAGCAAGGAACAGGGGTACATTCAGTACTTC
>.|TRBJ2-7|.|TRBV15
CATSRGRGNDYEQYF
TGTGCCACCAGCAGGGGGCGGGGAAACGACTACGAGCAGTACTTC
>.|TRBJ1-1|.|TRBV5-6
CASSRQGEATEAFF
TGTGCCAGCAGCCGGCAAGGGGAGGCCACTGAAGCTTTCTTT
>.|TRBJ2-3|.|TRBV11-3
CASSIGDFRTDTQYF
TGTGCCAGCAGCATAGGGGACTTCCGCACAGATACGCAGTATTTT
>TRBD1|TRBJ1-2|.|TRBV18
CASSPTPGQGLEGYTF
TGTGCCAGCTCACCAACACCGGGACAGGGGTTGGAAGGCTACACCTTC
>.|TRBJ2-2|many|TRBV5-4
CASSPRAGYTTGELFF
TGTGCCAGCAGCCCCCGAGCCGGCTACACGACCGGGGAGCTGTTTTTT
>.|TRBJ1-1|few|TRBV2
CASSEVDWLNTEAFF
TGTGCCAGCAGTGAAGTAGACTGGCTGAACACTGAAGCTTTCTTT
>.|TRBJ2-5|few|TRBV2
CASSEIRETQYF
TGTGCCAGCAGTGAAATACGGGAGACCCAGTACTTC
>.|TRBJ2-1|few|TRBV7-2
CASSPQAQGPNEQFF
TGTGCCAGCAGCCCACAGGCTCAGGGTCCGAATGAGCAGTTCTTC
>.|TRBJ2-2|few|TRBV30
CAWSPPGELFF
TGTGCCTGGAGTCCCCCCGGGGAGCTGTTTTTT
>.|TRBJ2-1|.|TRBV30
CAWRGINEQFF
TGTGCCTGGAGGGGCATAAATGAGCAGTTCTTC
>.|TRBJ2-3|few|TRBV28
CASSDWGRGGTDTQYF
TGTGCCAGCAGTGATTGGGGCAGGGGAGGCACAGATACGCAGTATTTT
>.|TRBJ1-2|few|TRBV28
CASSFPGFNYGYTF
TGTGCCAGCAGTTTCCCCGGATTTAACTATGGCTACACCTTC
>.|TRBJ1-6|.|TRBV5-1
CASSLWGFESPLHF
TGCGCCAGCAGCTTGTGGGGATTCGAATCACCCCTCCACTTT
>.|TRBJ2-4|few|TRBV20-1
CSARDQGIQYF
TGCAGTGCTAGAGATCAGGGGATTCAGTACTTC